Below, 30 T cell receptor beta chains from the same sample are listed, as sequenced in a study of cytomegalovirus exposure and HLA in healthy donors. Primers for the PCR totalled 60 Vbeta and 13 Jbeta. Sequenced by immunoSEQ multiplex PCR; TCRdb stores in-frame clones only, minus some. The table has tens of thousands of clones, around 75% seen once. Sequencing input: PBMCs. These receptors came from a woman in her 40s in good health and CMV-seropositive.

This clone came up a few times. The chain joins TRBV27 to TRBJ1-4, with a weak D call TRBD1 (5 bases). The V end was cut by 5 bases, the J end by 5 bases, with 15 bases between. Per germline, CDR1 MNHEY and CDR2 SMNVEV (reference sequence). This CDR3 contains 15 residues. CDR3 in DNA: TGTGCCAGCAGTCGTCAGGGTTCGTTGAATGAAAAACTGTTTTTT. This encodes CASSRQGSLNEKLFF. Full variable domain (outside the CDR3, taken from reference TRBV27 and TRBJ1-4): EAQVTQNPRYLITVTGKKLTVTCSQNMNHEYMSWYRQDPGLGLRQIYYSMNVEVTDKGDVPEGYKVSRKEKRNFPLILESPSPNQTSLYFCASSRQGSLNEKLFFGSGTQLSVL.

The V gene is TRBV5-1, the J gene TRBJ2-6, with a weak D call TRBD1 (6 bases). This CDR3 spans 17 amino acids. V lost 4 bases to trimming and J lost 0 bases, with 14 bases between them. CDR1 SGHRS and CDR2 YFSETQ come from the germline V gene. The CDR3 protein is CASSTSGQISGANVLTF. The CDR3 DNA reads TGCGCCAGCAGCACCTCGGGACAAATCTCTGGGGCCAACGTCCTGACTTTC.

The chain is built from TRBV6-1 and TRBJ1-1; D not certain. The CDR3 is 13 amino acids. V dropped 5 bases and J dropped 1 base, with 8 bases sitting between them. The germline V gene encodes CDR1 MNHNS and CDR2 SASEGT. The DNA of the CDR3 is TGTGCCAGCAGTAAGAGTTGGAACACTGAAGCTTTCTTT. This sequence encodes CASSKSWNTEAFF.

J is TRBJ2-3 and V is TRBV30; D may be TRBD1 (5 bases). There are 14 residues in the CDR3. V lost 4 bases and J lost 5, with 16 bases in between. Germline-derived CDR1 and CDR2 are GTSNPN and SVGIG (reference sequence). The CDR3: CAWTHKGWGDTQYF. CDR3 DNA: TGTGCCTGGACCCACAAGGGGTGGGGAGATACGCAGTATTTT. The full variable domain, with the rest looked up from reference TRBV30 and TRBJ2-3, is SQTIHQWPATLVQPVGSPLSLECTVEGTSNPNLYWYRQAAGRGLQLLFYSVGIGQISSEVPQNLSASRPQDRQFILSSKKLLLSDSGFYLCAWTHKGWGDTQYFGPGTRLTVL.

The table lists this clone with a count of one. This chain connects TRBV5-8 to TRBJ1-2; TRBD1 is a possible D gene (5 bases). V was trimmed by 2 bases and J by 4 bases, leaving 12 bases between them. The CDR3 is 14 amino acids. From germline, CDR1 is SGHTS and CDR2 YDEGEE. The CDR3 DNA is TGTGCCAGCAGCTTCCGGACACGGACCTATGGCTACACCTTC. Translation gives CASSFRTRTYGYTF.

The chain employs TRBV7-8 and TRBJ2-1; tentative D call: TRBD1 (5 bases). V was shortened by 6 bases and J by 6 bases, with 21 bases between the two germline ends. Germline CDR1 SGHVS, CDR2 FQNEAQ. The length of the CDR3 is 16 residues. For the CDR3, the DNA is TGTGCCAGCAGACCTGACAGCACCTATGGGATCAATGAGCAGTTCTTC. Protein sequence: CASRPDSTYGINEQFF.

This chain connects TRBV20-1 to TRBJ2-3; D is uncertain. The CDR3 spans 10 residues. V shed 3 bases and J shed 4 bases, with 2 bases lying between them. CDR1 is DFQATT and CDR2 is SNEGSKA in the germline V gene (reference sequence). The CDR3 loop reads CSASSDTQYF. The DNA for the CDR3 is TGCAGTGCTAGCTCAGATACGCAGTATTTT.

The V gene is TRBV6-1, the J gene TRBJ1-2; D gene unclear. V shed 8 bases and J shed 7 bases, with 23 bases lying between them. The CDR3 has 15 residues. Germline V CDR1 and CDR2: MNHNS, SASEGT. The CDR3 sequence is CASDEVYGAGRGYTF. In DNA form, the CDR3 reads TGTGCCAGCGATGAAGTCTACGGTGCCGGTCGTGGCTACACCTTC.

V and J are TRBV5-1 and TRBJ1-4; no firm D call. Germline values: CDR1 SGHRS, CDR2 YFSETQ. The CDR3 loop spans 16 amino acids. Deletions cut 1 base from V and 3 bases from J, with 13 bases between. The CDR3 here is CASSLRGSTANEKLFF. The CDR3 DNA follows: TGCGCCAGCAGCTTGAGAGGGAGTACGGCTAATGAAAAACTGTTTTTT. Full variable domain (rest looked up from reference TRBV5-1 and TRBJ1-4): KAGVTQTPRYLIKTRGQQVTLSCSPISGHRSVSWYQQTPGQGLQFLFEYFSETQRNKGNFPGRFSGRQFSNSRSEMNVSTLELGDSALYLCASSLRGSTANEKLFFGSGTQLSVL.

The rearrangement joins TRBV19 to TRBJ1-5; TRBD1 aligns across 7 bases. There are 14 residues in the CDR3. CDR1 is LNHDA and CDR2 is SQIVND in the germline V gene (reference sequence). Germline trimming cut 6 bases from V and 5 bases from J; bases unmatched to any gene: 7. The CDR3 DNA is TGTGCCAGTAGGAACCGGGACAGCTATCAGCCCCAGCATTTT. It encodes CASRNRDSYQPQHF.

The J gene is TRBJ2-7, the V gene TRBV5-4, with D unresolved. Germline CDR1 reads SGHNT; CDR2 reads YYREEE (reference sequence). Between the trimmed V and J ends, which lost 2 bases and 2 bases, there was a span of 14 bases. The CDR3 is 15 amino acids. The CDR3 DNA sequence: TGTGCCAGCAGCTTAGAGGAGTACTCTACCTACGAGCAGTACTTC. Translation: CASSLEEYSTYEQYF.

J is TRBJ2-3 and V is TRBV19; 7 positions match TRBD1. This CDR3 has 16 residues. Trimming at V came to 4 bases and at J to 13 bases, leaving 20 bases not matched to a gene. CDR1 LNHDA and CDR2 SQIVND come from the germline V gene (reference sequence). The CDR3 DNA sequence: TGTGCCAGTAGTAGGGGGACAGTAGGGACATTGATCATTAAGTATTTT. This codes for CASSRGTVGTLIIKYF.

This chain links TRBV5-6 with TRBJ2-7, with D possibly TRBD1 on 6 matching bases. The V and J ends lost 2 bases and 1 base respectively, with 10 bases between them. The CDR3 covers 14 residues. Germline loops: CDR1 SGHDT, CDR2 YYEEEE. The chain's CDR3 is CASSFPGASYEQYF. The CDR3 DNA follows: TGTGCCAGCAGCTTCCCAGGGGCGTCCTACGAGCAGTACTTC.

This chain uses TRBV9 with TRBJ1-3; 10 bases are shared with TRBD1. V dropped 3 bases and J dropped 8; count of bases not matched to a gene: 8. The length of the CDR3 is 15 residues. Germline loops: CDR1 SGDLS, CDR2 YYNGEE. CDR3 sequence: CASSGRTGGGDTIYF. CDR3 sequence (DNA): TGTGCCAGCAGCGGACGGACAGGGGGAGGAGACACCATATATTTT.

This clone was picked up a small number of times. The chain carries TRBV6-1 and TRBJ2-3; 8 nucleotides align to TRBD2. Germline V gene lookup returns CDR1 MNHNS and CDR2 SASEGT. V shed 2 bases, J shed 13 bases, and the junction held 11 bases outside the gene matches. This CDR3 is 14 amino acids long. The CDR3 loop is CASSENRRGGEEYF. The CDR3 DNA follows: TGTGCCAGCAGTGAAAACCGTCGGGGGGGGGAGGAGTATTTT.

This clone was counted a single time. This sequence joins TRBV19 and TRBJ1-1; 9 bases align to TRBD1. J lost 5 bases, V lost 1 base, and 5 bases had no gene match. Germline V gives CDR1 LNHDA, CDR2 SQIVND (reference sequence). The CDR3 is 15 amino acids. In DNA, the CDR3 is TGTGCCAGTAGTATAGCGGGACAGGGATTAACTGAAGCTTTCTTT. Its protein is CASSIAGQGLTEAFF.

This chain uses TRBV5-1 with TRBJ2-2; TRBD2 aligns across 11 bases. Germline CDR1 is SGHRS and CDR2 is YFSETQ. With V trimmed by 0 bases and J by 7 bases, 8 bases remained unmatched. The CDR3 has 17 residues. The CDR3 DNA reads TGCGCCAGCAGCTTGGCCGATAGCGGGGGGGCGATCGGGGAGCTGTTTTTT. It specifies CASSLADSGGAIGELFF.

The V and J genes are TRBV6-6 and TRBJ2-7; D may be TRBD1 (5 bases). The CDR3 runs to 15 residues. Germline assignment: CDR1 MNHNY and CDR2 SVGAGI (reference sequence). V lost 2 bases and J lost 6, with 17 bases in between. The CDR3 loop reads CASSYPTVGRGEQYF. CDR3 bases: TGTGCCAGCAGTTACCCGACAGTTGGAAGAGGCGAGCAGTACTTC.

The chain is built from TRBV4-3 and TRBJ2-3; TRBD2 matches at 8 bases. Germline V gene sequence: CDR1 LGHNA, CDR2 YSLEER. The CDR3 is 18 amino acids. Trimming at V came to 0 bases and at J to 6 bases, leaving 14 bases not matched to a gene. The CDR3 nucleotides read TGCGCCAGCAGCCAAGATCGCTGGGCTAGCGGGCGCTCGGATACGCAGTATTTT. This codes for CASSQDRWASGRSDTQYF.

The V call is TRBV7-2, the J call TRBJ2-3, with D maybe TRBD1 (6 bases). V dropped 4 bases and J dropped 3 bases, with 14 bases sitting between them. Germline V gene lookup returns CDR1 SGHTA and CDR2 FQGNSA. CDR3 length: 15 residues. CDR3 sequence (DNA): TGTGCCAGCAGCTCCCGCAGGGGCCCTACAGATACGCAGTATTTT. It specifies CASSSRRGPTDTQYF.

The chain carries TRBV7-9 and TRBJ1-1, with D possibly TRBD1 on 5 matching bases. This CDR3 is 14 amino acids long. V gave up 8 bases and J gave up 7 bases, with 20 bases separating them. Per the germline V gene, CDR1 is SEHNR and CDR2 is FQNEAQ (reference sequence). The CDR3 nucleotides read TGTGCCAGCTCAATCCGGGGGGGGACGGGTGAAGCTTTCTTT. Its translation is CASSIRGGTGEAFF.

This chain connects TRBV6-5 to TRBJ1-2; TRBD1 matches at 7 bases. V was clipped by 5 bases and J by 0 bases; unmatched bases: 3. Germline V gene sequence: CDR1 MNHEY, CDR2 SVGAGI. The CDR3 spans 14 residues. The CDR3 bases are TGTGCCAGCAGTCACGGACAGGCTAACTATGGCTACACCTTC. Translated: CASSHGQANYGYTF.

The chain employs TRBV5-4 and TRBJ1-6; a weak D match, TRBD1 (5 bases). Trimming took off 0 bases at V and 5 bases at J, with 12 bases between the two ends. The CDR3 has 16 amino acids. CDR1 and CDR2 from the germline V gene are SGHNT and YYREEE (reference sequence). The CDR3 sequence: CASSLGSQGHNSPLHF. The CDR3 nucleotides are TGTGCCAGCAGCTTGGGGTCCCAGGGCCATAATTCACCCCTCCACTTT.

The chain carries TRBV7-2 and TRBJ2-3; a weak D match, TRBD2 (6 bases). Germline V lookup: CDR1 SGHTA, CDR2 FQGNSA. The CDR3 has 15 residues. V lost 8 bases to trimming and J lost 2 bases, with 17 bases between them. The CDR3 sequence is CASGDLANPTDTQYF. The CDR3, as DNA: TGTGCCAGCGGCGACCTAGCGAACCCCACAGATACGCAGTATTTT. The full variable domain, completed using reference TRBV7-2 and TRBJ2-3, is GAGVSQSPSNKVTEKGKDVELRCDPISGHTALYWYRQSLGQGLEFLIYFQGNSAPDKSGLPSDRFSAERTGGSVSTLTIQRTQQEDSAVYLCASGDLANPTDTQYFGPGTRLTVL.

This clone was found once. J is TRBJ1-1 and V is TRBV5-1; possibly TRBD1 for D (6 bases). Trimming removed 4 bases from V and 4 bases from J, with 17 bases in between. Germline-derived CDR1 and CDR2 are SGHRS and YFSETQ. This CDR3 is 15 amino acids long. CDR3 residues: CASSPQLQQGTEAFF. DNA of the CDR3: TGCGCCAGCAGCCCCCAACTTCAACAGGGCACTGAAGCTTTCTTT. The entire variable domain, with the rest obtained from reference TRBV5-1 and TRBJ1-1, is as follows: KAGVTQTPRYLIKTRGQQVTLSCSPISGHRSVSWYQQTPGQGLQFLFEYFSETQRNKGNFPGRFSGRQFSNSRSEMNVSTLELGDSALYLCASSPQLQQGTEAFFGQGTRLTVV.

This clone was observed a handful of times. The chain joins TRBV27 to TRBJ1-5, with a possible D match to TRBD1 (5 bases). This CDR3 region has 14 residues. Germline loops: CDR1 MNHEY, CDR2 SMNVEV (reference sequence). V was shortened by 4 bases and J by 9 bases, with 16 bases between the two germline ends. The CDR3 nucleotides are TGTGCCAGCAGTTCCAGACAGAGCTTAGGGCCCCAGCATTTT. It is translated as CASSSRQSLGPQHF.

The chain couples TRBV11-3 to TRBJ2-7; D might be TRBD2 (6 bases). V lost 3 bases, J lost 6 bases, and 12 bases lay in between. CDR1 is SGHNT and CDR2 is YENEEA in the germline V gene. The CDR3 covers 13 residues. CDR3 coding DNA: TGTGCCAGCAGCTTGGGCGGGGCCGGCGAGCAGTACTTC. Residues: CASSLGGAGEQYF.

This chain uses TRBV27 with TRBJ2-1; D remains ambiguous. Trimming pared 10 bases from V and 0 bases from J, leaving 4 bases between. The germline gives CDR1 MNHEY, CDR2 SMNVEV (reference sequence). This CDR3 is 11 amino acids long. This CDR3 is CATISYNEQFF. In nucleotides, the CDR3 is TGTGCCACCATCTCCTACAATGAGCAGTTCTTC.

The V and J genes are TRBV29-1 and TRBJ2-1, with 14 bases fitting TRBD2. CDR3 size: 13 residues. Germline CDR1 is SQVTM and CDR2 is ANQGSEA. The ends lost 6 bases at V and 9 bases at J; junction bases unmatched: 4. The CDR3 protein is CSVRGLAGGEQFF. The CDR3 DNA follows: TGCAGCGTCCGAGGACTAGCGGGGGGTGAGCAGTTCTTC.

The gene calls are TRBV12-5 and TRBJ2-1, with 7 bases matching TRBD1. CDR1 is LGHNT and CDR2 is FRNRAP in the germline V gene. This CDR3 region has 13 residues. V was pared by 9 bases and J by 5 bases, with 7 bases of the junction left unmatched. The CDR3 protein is CASSTGMNNEQFF. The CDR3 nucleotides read TGTGCTAGCTCGACAGGGATGAACAATGAGCAGTTCTTC.